These T cell receptor beta chains were read from a single sample in a study of T-cell reconstitution after alpha-beta-depleted transplantation in children. TCRdb re-derived calls from the PCR reads in MiXCR, one entry per CDR3 protein. The sample yields some 520,000 distinct CDR3 sequences, around a third seen once. The material was PBMCs from the stem cell graft donor, obtained from the stem cell graft. The receptors come from a human donor who donated a stem cell graft to a child with aplastic anemia. CDR3s include the opening cysteine and the closing phenylalanine or tryptophan. The D gene is left open where the match is weak. Rows may omit the clone size; those that give it use once, few, many or a size class.

d_gene	abundance	v_gene	j_gene	CDR3aa	CDR3nt
NA	NA	TRBV6-1	TRBJ1-1	CASSDGQLMNTEAFF	TGTGCCAGCAGTGACGGACAGCTCATGAACACTGAAGCTTTCTTT
NA	NA	TRBV5-1	TRBJ2-2	CASSGSTGTGELFF	TGCGCCAGCAGCGGATCGACAGGCACCGGGGAGCTGTTTTTT
TRBD2	NA	TRBV7-2	TRBJ2-5	CASSIPGLQETQYF	TGTGCCAGCAGCATACCGGGACTACAAGAGACCCAGTACTTC
NA	NA	TRBV30	TRBJ2-3	CAWSLILSGHTDTQYF	TGTGCCTGGAGTTTAATCCTTAGCGGTCACACAGATACGCAGTATTTT
NA	few	TRBV5-1	TRBJ2-6	CASSADRRAGANVLTF	TGCGCCAGCAGCGCGGACAGGAGGGCTGGGGCCAACGTCCTGACTTTC
NA	NA	TRBV5-1	TRBJ1-1	CASSFVGGGTEAFF	TGCGCCAGCAGCTTTGTCGGGGGTGGGACTGAAGCTTTCTTT
NA	NA	TRBV27	TRBJ1-1	CASMGGYTEAFF	TGTGCCAGCATGGGGGGGTACACTGAAGCTTTCTTT
NA	few	TRBV28	TRBJ2-3	CASRMGLHTDTQYF	TGTGCCAGCAGAATGGGACTTCACACAGATACGCAGTATTTT
NA	once	TRBV29-1	TRBJ2-2	CSVESGYTGELFF	TGCAGCGTTGAATCGGGTTACACCGGGGAGCTGTTTTTT
TRBD2	NA	TRBV10-3	TRBJ2-5	CAISESKATGTSVRETQYF	TGTGCCATCAGTGAGTCGAAGGCGACCGGGACTAGTGTTAGAGAGACCCAGTACTTC
NA	NA	TRBV5-1	TRBJ2-5	CASTPRGGYQETQYF	TGCGCCAGCACGCCGCGGGGAGGTTACCAAGAGACCCAGTACTTC
NA	few	TRBV29-1	TRBJ1-4	CSVEVRGKGEKLFF	TGCAGCGTTGAAGTCAGGGGTAAAGGTGAAAAACTGTTTTTT
NA	NA	TRBV6-5	TRBJ2-5	CASSSRDPSETQYF	TGTGCCAGCAGTTCCCGGGACCCGAGCGAGACCCAGTACTTC
TRBD2	few	TRBV10-3	TRBJ2-1	CAISESTSGRDEQFF	TGTGCCATCAGTGAGTCGACTAGCGGGAGGGATGAGCAGTTCTTC
NA	NA	TRBV6-5	TRBJ1-5	CASSLYGVYSNQPQHF	TGTGCCAGCAGTTTGTACGGTGTCTATAGCAATCAGCCCCAGCATTTT
NA	NA	TRBV6-6	TRBJ1-3	CATKRDSGNTIYF	TGTGCCACGAAGCGGGATTCTGGAAACACCATATATTTT
NA	NA	TRBV5-4	TRBJ2-4	CASSPGIKIAKNIQYF	TGTGCCAGCAGCCCAGGGATTAAGATAGCCAAAAACATTCAGTACTTC
TRBD2	NA	TRBV18	TRBJ2-1	CASSPPNSGRAGDEQFF	TGTGCCAGCTCACCCCCGAATAGCGGGAGGGCCGGGGATGAGCAGTTCTTC
NA	few	TRBV20-1	TRBJ1-5	CSARDGGYSNQPQHF	TGCAGTGCTAGAGATGGGGGTTATAGCAATCAGCCCCAGCATTTT
NA	NA	TRBV29-1	TRBJ1-2	CSVSTTASYGYTF	TGCAGCGTCTCCACGACAGCTTCCTATGGCTACACCTTC
NA	few	TRBV4-1	TRBJ1-1	CASSQGDRRTEAFF	TGCGCCAGCAGCCAAGGTGACCGGCGGACTGAAGCTTTCTTT
NA	few	TRBV12-3/TRBV12-4	TRBJ1-2	CASSSDGVYGYTF	TGTGCCAGCAGTTCAGACGGGGTCTATGGCTACACCTTC
NA	few	TRBV20-1	TRBJ2-3	CSARLARPDTQYF	TGCAGTGCTAGATTGGCCCGGCCAGATACGCAGTATTTT
NA	NA	TRBV4-3	TRBJ2-3	CASSQDHLTAGGTDTQYF	TGCGCCAGCAGCCAAGACCATCTTACGGCCGGGGGCACAGATACGCAGTATTTT
NA	few	TRBV7-8	TRBJ1-6	CASSLIGGVNSPLHF	TGTGCCAGCAGCCTTATCGGAGGGGTTAATTCACCCCTCCACTTT
NA	many	TRBV6-6	TRBJ2-7	CASSYRDTYEQYF	TGTGCCAGCAGTTACCGGGACACCTACGAGCAGTACTTC
NA	NA	TRBV6-6	TRBJ1-1	CASSLGVRTEAFF	TGTGCCAGCAGTCTGGGCGTGCGGACTGAAGCTTTCTTT
NA	NA	TRBV25-1	TRBJ1-3	CASSEAGYIRNTIYF	TGTGCCAGCAGTGAAGCAGGCTATATCAGAAACACCATATATTTT
NA	few	TRBV7-2	TRBJ1-1	CASSLDGFRTEAFF	TGTGCCAGCAGCTTAGATGGGTTTCGCACTGAAGCTTTCTTT
NA	NA	TRBV27	TRBJ2-7	CASSFPDSYEQYF	TGTGCCAGCAGTTTCCCGGACAGCTACGAGCAGTACTTC
NA	few	TRBV29-1	TRBJ1-2	CSVLQNSYGYTF	TGCAGCGTGCTACAGAATTCCTATGGCTACACCTTC
NA	few	TRBV4-3	TRBJ2-5	CASSQDPGTQETQYF	TGCGCCAGCAGCCAAGACCCGGGGACCCAAGAGACCCAGTACTTC
TRBD2	NA	TRBV12-3/TRBV12-4	TRBJ2-1	CASSPTSGSINEQFF	TGTGCCAGCAGTCCGACTAGCGGGAGTATCAATGAGCAGTTCTTC
TRBD1	few	TRBV5-1	TRBJ1-2	CASSLGGQPPDGYTF	TGCGCCAGCAGCTTGGGGGGACAGCCCCCGGATGGCTACACCTTC
NA	NA	TRBV6-1	TRBJ1-2	CASSSTGRGGYTF	TGTGCCAGCAGCTCGACGGGGCGAGGTGGCTACACCTTC
NA	NA	TRBV12-3/TRBV12-4	TRBJ1-5	CASSLTPQPQHF	TGTGCCAGCAGTCTGACCCCTCAGCCCCAGCATTTT
NA	once	TRBV12-3/TRBV12-4	TRBJ2-1	CASSLAEDNEQFF	TGTGCCAGCAGTTTAGCAGAAGACAATGAGCAGTTCTTC
NA	NA	TRBV20-1	TRBJ1-3	CSARDSASYSGNTIYF	TGCAGTGCTAGAGATTCGGCGTCTTACTCTGGAAACACCATATATTTT
TRBD2	once	TRBV18	TRBJ2-1	CASSPGLGEVNEQFF	TGTGCCAGCTCGCCCGGACTAGGGGAAGTCAATGAGCAGTTCTTC
NA	NA	TRBV7-2	TRBJ2-1	CASSLVPAGPGYNEQFF	TGTGCCAGCAGCTTGGTACCGGCGGGACCAGGCTACAATGAGCAGTTCTTC
TRBD1	few	TRBV10-3	TRBJ1-1	CAISERQGNTEAFF	TGTGCCATCAGTGAGCGACAGGGGAACACTGAAGCTTTCTTT
NA	NA	TRBV7-2	TRBJ2-3	CASSLMAASDTQYF	TGTGCCAGCAGCTTAATGGCAGCATCGGATACGCAGTATTTT